These T cell receptor beta chains were read from a single sample in a study of radiation and T cells in renal cell carcinoma. Some clones are missing from TCRdb's copy, which holds only in-frame ones; the method was immunoSEQ multiplex PCR. The sample lists around 170,000 clones; roughly 90% were seen once. This sample comprised blood, obtained from a patient whose treatment included radiotherapy and nephrectomy. The receptors were sampled from a woman between 45 and 65 years old with renal cell carcinoma. Each CDR3 is given with its conserved first and last residue. Fields, in order: V gene, J gene, CDR3 protein.

>TRBV5-1|TRBJ1-1
CASGTGTTEGTEAFF
>TRBV19|TRBJ2-2
CATIRTDGAGELFF
>TRBV4-1|TRBJ1-1
CASSQVGGQVHTEAFF
>TRBV7-9|TRBJ1-2
CASSLDRAPYGYTF
>TRBV11-2|TRBJ2-5
CASSFEGGMGLGVRETQYF
>TRBV4-1|TRBJ2-7
CASSQDRRTTQYF
>TRBV4-2|TRBJ2-5
CASSPGTRAETQYF
>TRBV5-1|TRBJ1-3
CASSSDRAFSGNTIYF
>TRBV7-8|TRBJ2-1
CASSLVSGLYNEQFF
>TRBV27|TRBJ1-2
CASSLSGYGYTF
>TRBV10-3|TRBJ2-1
CAISVEATNEQFF
>TRBV19|TRBJ1-4
CASTLDWANEKLFF
>TRBV5-4|TRBJ1-2
CASSLENIYGYTF
>TRBV6-5|TRBJ2-4
CASSYSGQLAKNIQYF
>TRBV6-1|TRBJ1-4
CASSNRGDEKLFF
>TRBV29-1|TRBJ1-1
CSGHRPENTEAFF
>TRBV4-1|TRBJ1-3
CASSQEEPPGNTIYF
>TRBV12-5|TRBJ1-2
CASGFKRIGQGNYGYTF
>TRBV9|TRBJ1-6
CASSEQGSYNSPLHF
>TRBV18|TRBJ2-1
CASSPLSGPYNEQFF